This T cell receptor beta chain is from a study of blood T cell repertoires in COVID-19. The overall study: From T cells, B-cell-depleted T cells, or PBMCs came the material, which was cDNA or gDNA.

The authors' processing: Reference gene primers were amplified, and this amplification served to estimate nucleated cell counts. The protocol was immunoSEQ multiplex PCR, while the TCRdb copy is restricted to in-frame clones and leaves out a portion. V, J and clone size reflect that table, while D and trimming were determined from the DNA. This table has 250,000 to 300,000 clones, approximately 88% appearing once. This clonotype was sampled from a man between 45 and 60 years old with acute or convalescent COVID-19. The sample comprised peripheral blood.

The CDR3 DNA sequence: TGTGCCACTCAATCCTCAGGGGGCGACTATGGCTACACCTTC. The encoded protein is CATQSSGGDYGYTF. The V call is TRBV24-1, the J call TRBJ1-2; TRBD1 matches at 8 bases. V shed 10 bases and J 3 bases; nucleotides not matched to a gene: 9. This CDR3 region has 14 residues. Germline V lookup: CDR1 KGHDR, CDR2 SFDVKD.